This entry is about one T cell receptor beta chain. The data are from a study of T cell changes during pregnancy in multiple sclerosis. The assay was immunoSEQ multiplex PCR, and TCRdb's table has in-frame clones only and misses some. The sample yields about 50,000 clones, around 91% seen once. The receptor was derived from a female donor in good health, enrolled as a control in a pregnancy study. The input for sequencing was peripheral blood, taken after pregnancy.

The CDR3 DNA follows: TGTGCCAGCAGCTTCTCACTAGCGGGAAAGGGCGAGCAGTACTTC. Protein: CASSFSLAGKGEQYF. The chain recombines TRBV11-2 with TRBJ2-7; 10 bases fit TRBD2. This CDR3 region has 15 residues. With V trimmed by 3 bases and J by 6 bases, 8 bases remained unmatched. In germline, CDR1 is SGHAT, CDR2 FQNNGV.